A selection of T cell receptor beta chains follows, all from one sample in a study of cytomegalovirus exposure and HLA in healthy donors. Generated by immunoSEQ multiplex PCR, the TCRdb table keeps only in-frame clones and is missing some. The repertoire table contains about 34,000 clones. The sample consisted of PBMCs. These receptors originate from a woman aged 40 to 50 in good health and CMV-seropositive. CDR3s include the opening cysteine and the closing phenylalanine or tryptophan. D genes are given only for firm matches.

15 TRBJ2-5 TRBV7-3 TRBD2 CASSHSGSLGETQYF TGTGCCAGCAGCCATAGCGGGAGTTTGGGAGAGACCCAGTACTTC
15 TRBJ1-2 TRBV5-6 - CASSLEGGGRSGYTF TGTGCCAGCAGCTTGGAAGGGGGGGGCCGGAGTGGCTACACCTTC
14 TRBJ2-7 TRBV6-5 - CASSSPGLTYEQYF TGTGCCAGCAGTTCGCCGGGACTTACCTACGAGCAGTACTTC
15 TRBJ2-2 TRBV30 - CAWSNWVRGTGELFF TGTGCCTGGAGTAACTGGGTTCGGGGCACCGGGGAGCTGTTTTTT
13 TRBJ1-1 TRBV2 - CASSDEVNTEAFF TGTGCCAGCAGTGATGAGGTGAACACTGAAGCTTTCTTT
16 TRBJ1-1 TRBV19 TRBD1 CASSIYRGREGTEAFF TGTGCCAGTAGTATTTACAGGGGGCGGGAAGGGACTGAAGCTTTCTTT
12 TRBJ1-1 TRBV14 TRBD1 CASSQPGQGAFF TGTGCCAGCAGCCAACCGGGACAGGGAGCTTTCTTT
14 TRBJ2-7 TRBV14 - CASSPLTDSYEQYF TGTGCCAGCAGCCCTTTGACAGATTCCTACGAGCAGTACTTC
9 TRBJ1-1 TRBV7-8 - CASSPSAFF TGTGCCAGCTCCCCGAGCGCTTTCTTT
16 TRBJ2-6 TRBV6-1 TRBD1 CASSATGGAGANVLTF TGTGCCAGCAGTGCGACAGGGGGAGCTGGGGCCAACGTCCTGACTTTC
10 TRBJ2-7 TRBV6-1 - CARPNYEQYF TGTGCCAGACCTAATTACGAGCAGTACTTC
10 TRBJ2-7 TRBV6-5 - CANHRYEQYF TGTGCAAACCACAGGTACGAGCAGTACTTC